The source of this T cell receptor (beta chain) is a study of tumor-infiltrating lymphocytes in primary liver carcinoma. Unsorted bulk tissue of about 18-34 mg yielded co-extracted RNA and DNA. The study found over 80% viable tumor cells in every tumor sample. Note on this clonotype: The antigen is undetermined. One base away lies a much larger clone, so this may be a sequencing read error. Without the conserved terminal phenylalanine or tryptophan, this CDR3 likely stems from a read error.

Whole-study findings and limits: Overlap between tumor regions exceeded overlap of tumor with adjacent tissue or blood. Blood had a significantly lower top-250-clone fraction than tumors did (p = 0.039).

CDR1 is SGHDN, CDR2 FVKESK, per germline. V was pared by 4 bases and J by 0 bases, with 10 bases between. The CDR3 has 15 amino acids. From around 500 ng of total RNA, TCR beta-specific cDNA was reverse-transcribed using a constant-region primer. Three rounds of nested multiplex PCR with slightly modified ARM-PCR produced TCR beta libraries. The opening two PCR rounds, roughly 11 cycles each, paired TRBV1-TRBV30 forward primers with a C-beta reverse primer. TCRdb fed the multiplex PCR reads into MiXCR, producing one record per CDR3 protein. Among 95,000 to 100,000 distinct CDR3 sequences, around 73% were seen once, and the ten largest hold approximately 12%.

Material for sequencing was liver tumor tissue from sampling region 2. Noted subset: tumor region T2, inferior pole. This clonotype was sampled from a woman aged 60 to 75 with primary liver carcinoma and hepatitis B virus infection. The gene calls are TRBV14 and TRBJ1-3; unclear D gene. As DNA, the CDR3 is TGTGCCAGCAGCCCCTCGGCAAGCTCTGGAAACACCATATATTCT. Translation: CASSPSASSGNTIYS.